This TCR beta chain was obtained from a study of T cells after yellow fever vaccination. In making TCR cDNA, 5'RACE template switching added a universal primer site and UMIs to it. Each CDR3 protein gets one entry after TCRdb re-called the 5' RACE reads with MiXCR. This table holds some 600,000 distinct CDR3 sequences, 9% to 15% found once. Germline V CDR1 and CDR2: MNHNS, SASEGT. V shed 6 bases, J shed 1 base, and the junction held 4 bases outside the gene matches. CDR3 length: 14 residues. Sequencing used PBMCs, obtained on the day of the yellow fever booster vaccination. The receptor was isolated from a man aged 25-45 years who received the YFV17D yellow fever vaccine. This chain uses TRBV6-1 with TRBJ1-1, with 8 positions matching TRBD1. The CDR3 is CASRDRGQNTEAFF. The CDR3 DNA sequence: TGTGCCAGCAGAGACAGGGGACAGAACACTGAAGCTTTCTTT.